The 32 T cell receptor beta chains below all came from one sample that was sequenced in a study of OX40 agonist ivuxolimab in advanced cancers. The method was immunoSEQ multiplex PCR; TCRdb's version includes in-frame clones alone and lacks a portion of them. The data hold 65,000 to 75,000 clones, with more than 75% observed a single time. The sample here was CD4+ or CD8+ T cells sorted from blood, taken in a trial of the OX40 agonist ivuxolimab. These receptors were collected from an adult with an advanced solid tumor such as melanoma, head and neck, liver or kidney cancer.

The J gene is TRBJ2-1, the V gene TRBV5-6; D is unclear. Germline CDR1 reads SGHDT; CDR2 reads YYEEEE. V was shortened by 1 base and J by 0 bases, with 8 bases between the two germline ends. The CDR3 runs to 15 residues. The CDR3 sequence is CASSLPQSSYNEQFF. The DNA of the CDR3 is TGTGCCAGCAGCTTGCCCCAGAGCTCCTACAATGAGCAGTTCTTC.

The CDR3 nucleotides read TGTGCCAGCAGCTTAGGACAGGGATCCTCCTACGAGCAGTACTTC. It yields the protein CASSLGQGSSYEQYF. The chain joins TRBV11-3 to TRBJ2-7, with TRBD1 matching over 7 bases. CDR3 length: 15 residues. The germline V gene has CDR1 SGHNT and CDR2 YENEEA. Trimming removed 1 base from V and 0 bases from J; junction bases left unmatched: 3.

The chain recombines TRBV7-2 with TRBJ2-7; D remains ambiguous. Germline-derived CDR1 and CDR2 are SGHTA and FQGNSA. Trimming removed 2 bases at V and 0 bases at J, with 2 bases between. This CDR3 is 12 amino acids long. The DNA for the CDR3 is TGTGCCAGCAGCTTAAGCTCCTACGAGCAGTACTTC. As protein: CASSLSSYEQYF.

The chain joins TRBV30 to TRBJ1-1; weak D call: TRBD1 (6 bases). The V end lost 2 bases, the J end lost 1 base, and 11 bases lay between the germline ends. The CDR3 runs 14 residues. Germline V gene sequence: CDR1 GTSNPN, CDR2 SVGIG (reference sequence). The CDR3 reads CAWSRGHSNTEAFF. In nucleotides, the CDR3 is TGTGCCTGGAGTAGGGGACACTCGAACACTGAAGCTTTCTTT. The full variable domain, rest sourced from reference TRBV30 and TRBJ1-1, is SQTIHQWPATLVQPVGSPLSLECTVEGTSNPNLYWYRQAAGRGLQLLFYSVGIGQISSEVPQNLSASRPQDRQFILSSKKLLLSDSGFYLCAWSRGHSNTEAFFGQGTRLTVV.

The chain is built from TRBV10-2 and TRBJ1-5, with 9 bases fitting TRBD1. Germline CDR1 reads WSHSY; CDR2 reads SAAADI. Unmatched junction bases numbered 8, after V lost 6 bases and J lost 11 bases. The CDR3 sequence is 13 residues long. This CDR3 reads CASRGTGLTAQHF. In DNA form, the CDR3 reads TGCGCCAGCAGAGGGACAGGGTTAACGGCCCAGCATTTT.

This chain uses TRBV6-5 with TRBJ1-6, with D possibly TRBD1 on 6 matching bases. V lost 6 bases, J lost 5 bases, and 8 bases lay in between. Germline V gene data show CDR1 as MNHEY and CDR2 as SVGAGI. The CDR3 sequence is 13 residues long. The CDR3 DNA sequence: TGTGCCAGCAGGAGACAGGATAATTCACCCCTCCACTTT. Translating gives CASRRQDNSPLHF.

The chain employs TRBV7-2 and TRBJ2-5; D not resolved. The germline V gene encodes CDR1 SGHTA and CDR2 FQGNSA. V shed 2 bases and J shed 3 bases, with 4 bases lying between them. CDR3 size: 12 residues. The CDR3 bases are TGTGCCAGCAGCTTACGGGAAGAGACCCAGTACTTC. Translation gives CASSLREETQYF. Full variable domain (missing parts from reference TRBV7-2 and TRBJ2-5): GAGVSQSPSNKVTEKGKDVELRCDPISGHTALYWYRQSLGQGLEFLIYFQGNSAPDKSGLPSDRFSAERTGGSVSTLTIQRTQQEDSAVYLCASSLREETQYFGPGTRLLVL.

The V gene is TRBV5-8, the J gene TRBJ2-3; 7 bases agree with TRBD2. CDR1 and CDR2 from the germline V gene are SGHTS and YDEGEE. V gave up 5 bases and J gave up 0 bases; unmatched junction bases: 6. The CDR3 runs to 15 residues. CDR3 residues: CASSLDGGSTDTQYF. Here the CDR3 DNA reads TGTGCCAGCAGTCTCGACGGGGGGAGCACAGATACGCAGTATTTT.

The gene calls are TRBV10-3 and TRBJ2-3; TRBD2 matches 10 bases. The V gene's germline CDR1 is ENHRY and CDR2 SYGVKD. V was clipped by 3 bases and J by 2 bases; unmatched bases: 17. This CDR3 contains 20 residues. The CDR3 nucleotides read TGTGCCATCAGTGAAGGCGCTCTAGCGGGGGTCCACGCCCCCACAGATACGCAGTATTTT. This translates into CAISEGALAGVHAPTDTQYF.

The chain has TRBV11-2 and TRBJ1-3; 8 positions agree with TRBD1. The CDR3 loop spans 17 amino acids. The germline gives CDR1 SGHAT, CDR2 FQNNGV. Losses at the gene ends were 11 bases for V and 0 bases for J; bases not matched to a gene: 15. CDR3 DNA: TGTGCCGCATCCGACAGGGGATTTATTAACTCTGGAAACACCATATATTTT. Its protein is CAASDRGFINSGNTIYF.

Turning to this clone: This same CDR3 is encoded by further DNA sequences in the sample. This chain joins TRBV19 and TRBJ1-1; D uncertain. The CDR3 loop spans 13 amino acids. CDR1 LNHDA and CDR2 SQIVND come from the germline V gene (reference sequence). Trimming removed 5 bases from V and 0 bases from J, with 7 bases in between. CDR3: CASSAQMNTEAFF. The CDR3 bases are TGTGCCAGTAGTGCACAAATGAACACTGAAGCTTTCTTT.

This clone occurred once. This chain uses TRBV5-1 with TRBJ2-1; 9 bases fit TRBD1. Germline values: CDR1 SGHRS, CDR2 YFSETQ. The V segment lost 7 bases and the J segment 9 bases; nucleotides outside the gene matches: 11. This CDR3 spans 14 amino acids. Written as DNA, the CDR3 is TGCGCCAGCCAAGGACAGGGGCTTAGTGGTGAGCAGTTCTTC. The encoded protein is CASQGQGLSGEQFF.

The chain has TRBV11-3 and TRBJ1-1; D is undetermined. V was pared by 2 bases and J by 8 bases, with 9 bases between. The CDR3 sequence is 12 residues long. The germline gives CDR1 SGHNT, CDR2 YENEEA. This CDR3 reads CASSLKPAEAFF. The CDR3 DNA reads TGTGCCAGCAGCTTAAAACCGGCAGAAGCTTTCTTT.

The chain carries TRBV7-9 and TRBJ2-1; no definite D call. V lost 5 bases, J lost 5 bases, and 13 bases lay in between. There are 14 residues in the CDR3. Germline CDR1 and CDR2: SEHNR and FQNEAQ (reference sequence). As DNA, the CDR3 is TGTGCCAGCAGCCCGTGGGCCCTAAACAATGAGCAGTTCTTC. This encodes CASSPWALNNEQFF. Full variable domain (remainder filled in from reference TRBV7-9 and TRBJ2-1): DTGVSQNPRHKITKRGQNVTFRCDPISEHNRLYWYRQTLGQGPEFLTYFQNEAQLEKSRLLSDRFSAERPKGSFSTLEIQRTEQGDSAMYLCASSPWALNNEQFFGPGTRLTVL.

The J gene is TRBJ1-1, the V gene TRBV9; D remains unclear. CDR1 SGDLS and CDR2 YYNGEE come from the germline V gene. Trimming stripped 1 base from V and 8 bases from J, with 15 bases between. There are 14 residues in the CDR3. In nucleotides, the CDR3 is TGTGCCAGCAGCGTAAATTTCGGGGATTCGGAAGCTTTCTTT. Amino acids: CASSVNFGDSEAFF.

V usage is TRBV11-3 and J usage is TRBJ2-7, with D perhaps TRBD2 (6 bases). This CDR3 spans 15 amino acids. Trimming shortened V by 3 bases and J by 0 bases, and 12 bases separated the two germline ends. The V gene's germline CDR1 is SGHNT and CDR2 YENEEA. The CDR3 coding sequence is TGTGCCAGCAGCTTGTACCTCGGGAGCTCCTACGAGCAGTACTTC. Translating it yields CASSLYLGSSYEQYF.

This clone came up once. CDR3 region: CASINPGKGLSGNTIYF. As DNA, the CDR3 is TGTGCCAGTATTAACCCAGGGAAGGGACTTAGTGGAAACACCATATATTTT. This rearrangement joins TRBV19 to TRBJ1-3; D might be TRBD1 (5 bases). The CDR3 spans 17 residues. Germline-derived CDR1 and CDR2 are LNHDA and SQIVND (reference sequence). V was trimmed by 7 bases and J by 3 bases, leaving 22 bases between them. The full variable domain, rest sourced from reference TRBV19 and TRBJ1-3, is DGGITQSPKYLFRKEGQNVTLSCEQNLNHDAMYWYRQDPGQGLRLIYYSQIVNDFQKGDIAEGYSVSREKKESFPLTVTSAQKNPTAFYLCASINPGKGLSGNTIYFGEGSWLTVV.

The rearrangement links TRBV29-1 to TRBJ2-1, with D possibly matching TRBD2 (6 bases). The CDR3 has 15 amino acids. Between the trimmed V and J ends, which lost 4 bases and 4 bases, there was a span of 17 bases. Germline V CDR1 and CDR2: SQVTM, ANQGSEA. This CDR3 reads CSVVRFERAYNEQFF. The DNA of the CDR3 is TGCAGCGTTGTCCGGTTCGAGCGGGCTTACAATGAGCAGTTCTTC.

Of note for this clone: One end of the junction fails to match germline, which may point to a read error. The chain employs TRBV5-4 and TRBJ2-2; TRBD1 or TRBD2 may be the D gene (5 bases each). Germline lookup yields CDR1 SGHNT and CDR2 YYREEE (reference sequence). CDR3 length: 14 amino acids. The DNA for the CDR3 is TGTGCCAGCAGCGGGGGACCCCTCACCCGGGAGCTGTTTTTT. This gives the protein CASSGGPLTRELFF.

This clone was counted between two and nine times. This chain connects TRBV7-9 to TRBJ1-4; tentatively, D is TRBD1 (6 bases). CDR3 length: 14 residues. Trimming took 4 bases from V and 1 from J, leaving 7 bases between them. In germline, CDR1 is SEHNR, CDR2 FQNEAQ (reference sequence). CDR3 in amino acids: CASSSDRTNEKLFF. DNA of the CDR3: TGTGCCAGCAGCTCGGACAGAACTAATGAAAAACTGTTTTTT.

The chain recombines TRBV11-3 with TRBJ2-7; D ambiguous. Per germline, CDR1 SGHNT and CDR2 YENEEA. Trimming shortened V by 2 bases and J by 2 bases, and 10 bases separated the two germline ends. The CDR3 contains 14 residues. CDR3 sequence (DNA): TGTGCCAGCAGCTTATATGGCACTCCCTACGAGCAGTACTTC. It translates to CASSLYGTPYEQYF.

This clone was observed a single time. The chain couples TRBV7-9 to TRBJ1-5, with 8 positions matching TRBD1. Trimming cost V 6 bases and J 6 bases; bases outside gene matches: 7. This CDR3 is 14 amino acids long. The germline CDR1 and CDR2 sequences are SEHNR and FQNEAQ (reference sequence). In nucleotides, the CDR3 is TGTGCCAGCAGTCTACAGGGGGAGGGTCAGCCCCAGCATTTT. It is translated as CASSLQGEGQPQHF.

The genes are TRBV11-2 and TRBJ1-1; D not resolved. This CDR3 region has 13 residues. The germline CDR1 and CDR2 sequences are SGHAT and FQNNGV. Trimming left V 3 bases short and J 7 bases short, with 12 bases between. The CDR3 spells CASSLPSQIEAFF. The DNA for the CDR3 is TGTGCCAGCAGCTTGCCCAGTCAAATTGAAGCTTTCTTT.

V gene TRBV7-8 combines with J gene TRBJ2-1; D is unresolved. There are 12 residues in the CDR3. V lost 1 base to trimming and J lost 9 bases, with 7 bases between them. Per germline, CDR1 SGHVS and CDR2 FQNEAQ. CDR3 in DNA: TGTGCCAGCAGCTTAGTTCGCTTTGAGCAGTTCTTC. Translation: CASSLVRFEQFF.

The CDR3 loop reads CASSTTGQTNYGYTF. CDR3 bases: TGCGCCAGCAGCACTACGGGACAGACTAACTATGGCTACACCTTC. This chain joins TRBV5-1 and TRBJ1-2; 7 bases align to TRBD1. The CDR3 length is 15 residues. Germline trimming cut 4 bases from V and 0 bases from J; bases unmatched to any gene: 6. Germline lookup yields CDR1 SGHRS and CDR2 YFSETQ.

This clone came up a few times. The chain employs TRBV29-1 and TRBJ2-5; tentatively, D is TRBD2 (6 bases). With 3 bases removed from V and 2 bases from J, the gap between germline ends came to 10 bases. CDR1 is SQVTM, CDR2 ANQGSEA, per germline. The CDR3 loop spans 13 amino acids. DNA of the CDR3: TGCAGCGTTGACGGCGGGAATCAAGAGACCCAGTACTTC. Its translation is CSVDGGNQETQYF.

This chain connects TRBV28 to TRBJ1-1, with D possibly TRBD1 on 5 matching bases. V dropped 6 bases and J dropped 4 bases, with 15 bases sitting between them. Germline V gene data show CDR1 as MDHEN and CDR2 as SYDVKM. This CDR3 spans 14 amino acids. In DNA, the CDR3 is TGTGCCAGCAGCAAGGGACGGCTGCTCACTGAAGCTTTCTTT. Its protein product is CASSKGRLLTEAFF.

The genes are TRBV7-2 and TRBJ2-1, with D possibly matching TRBD1 (5 bases). The ends were cut back, 3 bases at V and 9 bases at J, with 9 bases in the middle. CDR1 and CDR2 from the germline V gene are SGHTA and FQGNSA. This CDR3 spans 12 amino acids. This CDR3 is CASSLTAPEQFF. The CDR3 nucleotides read TGTGCCAGCAGCTTGACAGCTCCTGAGCAGTTCTTC.

The V call is TRBV4-3, the J call TRBJ1-2; D is possibly TRBD1 (5 bases). This CDR3 comprises 16 residues. Between the trimmed V and J ends, which lost 0 bases and 4 bases, there was a span of 15 bases. In germline, CDR1 is LGHNA, CDR2 YSLEER. The CDR3 region is CASSQDNPGRGYGYTF. As DNA, the CDR3 is TGCGCCAGCAGCCAAGATAACCCGGGGAGGGGCTATGGCTACACCTTC.

Comments on this clone: Different DNA sequences within this sample yield the same CDR3. The chain links TRBV5-8 to TRBJ2-7; no clear D gene. In germline, CDR1 is SGHTS, CDR2 YDEGEE. The V gene lost 0 bases and the J gene lost 2 bases, with 9 bases spanning the gap. This CDR3 is built from 14 residues. CDR3 nucleotides: TGTGCCAGCAGCTTGGTAGGATTGACCTACGAGCAGTACTTC. It is translated as CASSLVGLTYEQYF.

V is TRBV4-3 and J is TRBJ1-1; D is uncertain. Germline CDR1 LGHNA, CDR2 YSLEER. Trimming stripped 1 base from V and 7 bases from J, with 13 bases between. The CDR3 is made up of 14 amino acids. The CDR3 reads CASSQVPLGIEAFF. CDR3 bases: TGCGCCAGCAGCCAAGTCCCGTTAGGAATTGAAGCTTTCTTT.

Only one count was recorded for this clone. V and J are TRBV7-2 and TRBJ2-6; D may match TRBD1 or TRBD2 (5 bases each). Germline assignment: CDR1 SGHTA and CDR2 FQGNSA. The V end was cut by 5 bases, the J end by 0 bases, with 17 bases between. This CDR3 has 18 residues. This CDR3 reads CASSHPGTVGSGANVLTF. The DNA of the CDR3 is TGTGCCAGCAGCCATCCCGGGACCGTGGGCTCTGGGGCCAACGTCCTGACTTTC.